These 22 T cell receptor beta chains came from one sample sequenced in a study of T-cell memory formation after mild COVID-19. TCRdb re-called the 5' RACE reads with MiXCR, one entry per CDR3 protein. The sample has about 200,000 distinct CDR3 sequences, over 9.5% seen once. What was sequenced was PBMCs or a T cell subset sorted from them (not recorded which). These receptors were taken from a young man who had mild COVID-19 (a few samples of this study predate the infection). Cell type and time point are not known.

The rearrangement links TRBV4-2 to TRBJ2-3; 9 bases map to TRBD2. This CDR3 has 15 residues. V was pared by 3 bases and J by 2 bases, with 3 bases of the junction left unmatched. Per the germline V gene, CDR1 is LGHNA and CDR2 is YNFKEQ. The chain's CDR3 is CASSHLAGTTDTQYF. The CDR3 DNA is TGTGCCAGCAGCCACCTAGCGGGGACCACAGATACGCAGTATTTT.

This clonotype was seen ten or more times. V usage is TRBV5-8 and J usage is TRBJ2-3; tentative D call: TRBD2 (5 bases). V shed 5 bases and J shed 2 bases, with 12 bases lying between them. This CDR3 has 14 amino acids. From germline, CDR1 is SGHTS and CDR2 YDEGEE. For the CDR3, the DNA is TGTGCCAGCAGTTCCGGGGTCTACACAGATACGCAGTATTTT. This encodes CASSSGVYTDTQYF.

The chain is built from TRBV15 and TRBJ1-2, with 10 bases matching TRBD1. Germline V gene sequence: CDR1 LNHNV, CDR2 YYDKDF (reference sequence). The CDR3 covers 15 residues. V was pared by 1 base and J by 3 bases, with 2 bases of the junction left unmatched. The chain's CDR3 is CATSRGQGADYGYTF. The CDR3 DNA reads TGTGCCACCAGCAGAGGACAGGGGGCGGACTATGGCTACACCTTC. Drawing the rest from reference TRBV15 and TRBJ1-2, the complete variable domain is DAMVIQNPRYQVTQFGKPVTLSCSQTLNHNVMYWYQQKSSQAPKLLFHYYDKDFNNEADTPDNFQSRRPNTSFCFLDIRSPGLGDTAMYLCATSRGQGADYGYTFGSGTRLTVV.

The chain has TRBV6-2 or TRBV6-3 and TRBJ2-7; D is ambiguous. Trimming left V 4 bases short and J 2 bases short, with 12 bases between. Germline CDR1 and CDR2: MNHEY and SVGEGT. This CDR3 has 14 residues. The CDR3 sequence is CASSSVGNAYEQYV. In nucleotides, the CDR3 is TGTGCCAGCAGTTCGGTGGGGAATGCCTACGAGCAGTACGTC.

In this sample, this clonotype turned up many times. V gene TRBV11-3 combines with J gene TRBJ2-7, with 7 positions matching TRBD1. Germline V lookup: CDR1 SGHNT, CDR2 YENEEA. The length of the CDR3 is 13 residues. Losses at the gene ends were 0 bases for V and 6 bases for J; bases not matched to a gene: 2. Written as DNA, the CDR3 is TGTGCCAGCAGCTTAGAGTCAGGGGGCGAGCAGTACTTC. This gives the protein CASSLESGGEQYF.

This clonotype was picked up many times. The genes are TRBV7-9 and TRBJ2-1, with a tentative D call TRBD1 (6 bases). CDR1 and CDR2 from the germline V gene are SEHNR and FQNEAQ (reference sequence). V shed 6 bases and J shed 0 bases, with 15 bases lying between them. The CDR3 loop spans 16 amino acids. CDR3 DNA sequence: TGTGCCAGCAGAAGACAGGTCGTTAGCTCCTACAATGAGCAGTTCTTC. Translated, it gives CASRRQVVSSYNEQFF.

This clonotype was found a few times. The chain couples TRBV19 to TRBJ2-5; the D is unclear. Germline CDR1 and CDR2: LNHDA and SQIVND (reference sequence). CDR3 length: 16 residues. Trimming shortened V by 3 bases and J by 5 bases, and 19 bases separated the two germline ends. The chain's CDR3 is CASSMPFGQAQETQYF. CDR3 sequence (DNA): TGTGCCAGTAGTATGCCTTTCGGGCAGGCCCAGGAGACCCAGTACTTC.

In this sample, this clonotype turned up many times. An end of the junction differs from the germline gene, which may be a read error. CDR3 sequence reads: CASHQETQYF. In DNA, the CDR3 is TGTGCCAGCCACCAGGAGACCCAGTACTTC. V and J are TRBV7-9 and TRBJ2-5; D gene uncertain. The V gene's germline CDR1 is SEHNR and CDR2 FQNEAQ (reference sequence). This CDR3 has 10 amino acids.

V and J are TRBV3-1 and TRBJ1-2; TRBD1 agrees at 7 bases. This CDR3 contains 13 residues. The trim removed 4 bases at V and 8 bases at J, leaving 7 bases unmatched. In germline, CDR1 is LGHDT, CDR2 YNNKEL (reference sequence). The DNA of the CDR3 is TGTGCCAGCAGCCTCTCCCTGGACAGGGGCTACACCTTC. This sequence encodes CASSLSLDRGYTF.

In this sample, this clonotype turned up many times. The chain is built from TRBV12-3 or TRBV12-4 and TRBJ2-1, with D perhaps TRBD1 (6 bases). V was clipped by 0 bases and J by 0 bases, with 12 bases between them. There are 17 residues in the CDR3. CDR3 sequence (DNA): TGTGCCAGCAGTTTAGCGGCCCAGGGGAGCTCCTACAATGAGCAGTTCTTC. Its protein is CASSLAAQGSSYNEQFF.

The chain links TRBV24-1 to TRBJ2-3; tentatively, D is TRBD2 (5 bases). Deletions cut 9 bases from V and 4 bases from J, with 13 bases between. This CDR3 contains 13 residues. Germline V gives CDR1 KGHDR, CDR2 SFDVKD. Written as DNA, the CDR3 is TGTGCCACCGGGTCTAGCCGTTCAGATACGCAGTATTTT. Residues: CATGSSRSDTQYF.

This rearrangement joins TRBV4-2 to TRBJ2-1; TRBD2 matches at 15 bases. Losses at the gene ends were 0 bases for V and 4 bases for J; bases not matched to a gene: 4. Germline V gene data show CDR1 as LGHNA and CDR2 as YNFKEQ. This CDR3 is 18 amino acids long. In DNA, the CDR3 is TGTGCCAGCAGCCAAGATCTAGGGACTAGCGGGGGGTACAATGAGCAGTTCTTC. Protein product: CASSQDLGTSGGYNEQFF.

This clonotype was observed a few times. The chain combines TRBV11-2 with TRBJ2-5; TRBD2 matches at 12 bases. V was clipped by 5 bases and J by 5 bases; unmatched bases: 6. Germline loops: CDR1 SGHAT, CDR2 FQNNGV. The CDR3 has 15 residues. The CDR3 sequence is CASSQTSGGGETQYF. Here the CDR3 DNA reads TGTGCCAGCAGCCAGACTAGCGGGGGTGGTGAGACCCAGTACTTC.

This clonotype showed up many times. The gene calls are TRBV20-1 and TRBJ2-2; D is perhaps TRBD2 (6 bases). CDR1 DFQATT and CDR2 SNEGSKA come from the germline V gene (reference sequence). The CDR3 loop spans 12 amino acids. Trimming removed 6 bases from V and 6 bases from J, with 11 bases in between. The CDR3 DNA follows: TGCAGTGCCCCCGAGCGGGCCGGGGAGCTGTTTTTT. Translation gives CSAPERAGELFF.

This clonotype has a handful of counts. This chain links TRBV7-9 with TRBJ2-1; D is undetermined. V lost 1 base and J 0 bases, leaving 4 bases between the germline ends. The germline gives CDR1 SEHNR, CDR2 FQNEAQ (reference sequence). The CDR3 runs to 14 residues. Written as DNA, the CDR3 is TGTGCCAGCAGCTTAGACTCCTCCTACAATGAGCAGTTCTTC. This codes for CASSLDSSYNEQFF. The whole variable domain, filled in from reference TRBV7-9 and TRBJ2-1, reads DTGVSQNPRHKITKRGQNVTFRCDPISEHNRLYWYRQTLGQGPEFLTYFQNEAQLEKSRLLSDRFSAERPKGSFSTLEIQRTEQGDSAMYLCASSLDSSYNEQFFGPGTRLTVL.

This clonotype was detected only a few times. This rearrangement joins TRBV5-1 to TRBJ2-5; TRBD2 matches 8 bases. Per the germline V gene, CDR1 is SGHRS and CDR2 is YFSETQ. Germline trimming cut 4 bases from V and 1 base from J; bases unmatched to any gene: 9. The CDR3 has 16 amino acids. For the CDR3, the DNA is TGCGCCAGCAGCCCCGCCGCAGCGGGGGCCCAAGAGACCCAGTACTTC. Protein sequence: CASSPAAAGAQETQYF.

This clonotype was counted only a few times. The rearrangement links TRBV5-5 to TRBJ2-2, with D maybe TRBD2 (5 bases). The V end lost 2 bases, the J end lost 5 bases, and 16 bases lay between the germline ends. The CDR3 has 16 residues. The V gene's germline CDR1 is SGHKS and CDR2 YYEKEE (reference sequence). The CDR3 here is CASSFRGNLGTGELFF. The CDR3, as DNA: TGTGCCAGCAGCTTCCGGGGAAACCTTGGAACCGGGGAGCTGTTTTTT.

The rearrangement uses TRBV12-3 or TRBV12-4 and TRBJ2-1; D ambiguous. Deletions cut 3 bases from V and 8 bases from J, with 5 bases between. This CDR3 is built from 11 residues. CDR3 in amino acids: CASSFVHEQFF. The CDR3, as DNA: TGTGCCAGCAGTTTTGTCCATGAGCAGTTCTTC.

CDR3 nucleotides: TGTGCCAGCCAGCGGGGGAACACCGGGGAGCTGTTTTTT. Its protein product is CASQRGNTGELFF. This chain links TRBV12-3 or TRBV12-4 with TRBJ2-2, with 7 bases lining up with TRBD2. Trimming took 8 bases from V and 1 from J; bases not matched to a gene: 1. The length of the CDR3 is 13 residues.

This clonotype was seen a handful of times. The chain links TRBV7-9 to TRBJ2-5, with TRBD1 as a possible D gene (6 bases). The CDR3 totals 14 residues. Germline V gene data show CDR1 as SEHNR and CDR2 as FQNEAQ (reference sequence). Between the trimmed V and J ends, which lost 5 bases and 2 bases, there was a span of 12 bases. The CDR3, as DNA: TGTGCCAGCAGCCCCATGACAGGTCAAGAGACCCAGTACTTC. Encoded protein: CASSPMTGQETQYF.

This clonotype has a handful of counts. V gene TRBV4-1 combines with J gene TRBJ2-7, with TRBD1 identical over 8 bases. The CDR3 is 14 residues long. Per germline, CDR1 MGHRA and CDR2 YSYEKL. After removal of 3 bases from V and 6 bases from J, the junction contained 7 bases not matched to a gene. The CDR3 DNA reads as TGCGCCAGCAGCCAGTGGACAGGGCTTAGCGAGCAGTACTTC. It yields the protein CASSQWTGLSEQYF.

This clonotype showed up many times. This rearrangement joins TRBV12-3 or TRBV12-4 to TRBJ2-2; a weak D match, TRBD1 (6 bases). The CDR3 is 14 amino acids. V was clipped by 4 bases and J by 5 bases, with 11 bases between them. The CDR3 coding sequence is TGTGCCAGCAGTTACCAGGGGAAGACCGGGGAGCTGTTTTTT. Translating it yields CASSYQGKTGELFF.